This TCR beta chain was identified during a study of T cells in Graves' hyperthyroidism and ophthalmopathy (dated 2019 in TCRdb). For context, the study as a whole: Peripheral blood samples were taken at the time of initial diagnosis, prior to any treatment. Prospective prediction of ophthalmopathy was tested in an independent validation cohort of 18 to 20 hyperthyroidism patients and 15 to 17 patients who later progressed to ophthalmopathy. The approximately 95 discovery patients were divided at random into training and test sets in a 7:3 ratio. Thyroid tissue and blood T-cell repertoires from several Graves' hyperthyroidism patients were also compared in the study. To identify distinguishing TCR V-J signatures, a discovery cohort of 90 to 100 patients was used, comprising fewer than 45 with Graves' ophthalmopathy and approximately 57 with stable Graves' hyperthyroidism. Once sampling was done, hyperthyroidism patients were given methimazole at a starting dose of 30 mg daily, whereas ophthalmopathy patients were given high-dose intravenous methylprednisolone. The paper describes TCR Vbeta CDR3 sequencing of fewer than 150 peripheral blood samples, made up of 43 ophthalmopathy patients, around 78 hyperthyroidism patients and 17 progressor patients.

The TCR beta CDR3 regions were amplified from the RNA transcripts. For the first round of RT-PCR on the TCR CDR3, the HTBI primer set was used together with the Qiagen OneStep RT-PCR kit. A second multiplex PCR round built the libraries, followed by size selection and purification. The libraries were sequenced on an Illumina HiSeq2000 using paired-end 100 bp reads. The authors' analysis ran thus. Raw data were processed with SOAPnuke, discarding reads with adapters, uncalled bases, mean Phred below 15, or no exact constant-primer or identifier match. COPE v1.2.5 was used to merge the high-quality paired reads, and each unique nucleotide sequence was defined as a clonotype. Clonotypes were aligned to IMGT TRBV, TRBD and TRBJ reference segments using MiTCR v1.1. Only V-J combinations with frequency above 0.0001, covering approximately 99% of repertoires, were analysed. A TCS score was defined as the ratio of F50 (clonal expansion) to E x V (chaos), with BLOSUM62-based TCRdist applied between CDR3 peptides within each V-J. Welch's t-statistics and random forest reduced fewer than 600 V-J features to fewer than 15, which were used in a naive Bayes classifier (R e1071). The raw public reads went through TCRdb reprocessing: fastp at Q25, MiXCR clone calling, in-frame beta chains kept. Rows merge per CDR3 protein into single entries with the most common DNA and genes. These V and J calls originate from TCRdb's pipeline instead of the authors' own analysis. A total of 250,000 or so distinct CDR3 sequences appear in this sample, nearly 15% of them only once. The ten biggest clones cover over 25% of the sample.

Hyperthyroidism patients were newly diagnosed, with disease duration under 2 months, and aged 18 to 65 years. The study excluded patients with uncontrolled infections, other autoimmune diseases, pregnancy or lactation. Clinical symptoms, serum thyroxine and TRAb, thyroid ultrasound, and orbital computed tomography formed the basis for the diagnoses. Blood from progressor patients was collected at the time of first diagnosis with hyperthyroidism, before any ophthalmopathy symptoms had appeared. PBMCs were isolated from 7.5 to 10 ml of fresh peripheral blood by Ficoll-Paque density gradient centrifugation. Progressor patients were first diagnosed with Graves' hyperthyroidism and then developed ophthalmopathy during follow-up. Trizol reagent was used to extract total RNA, and RNA quality was then checked on an Agilent 2100 Bioanalyzer. After removal of 3 bases from V and 5 bases from J, the junction retains 6 bases not matched to a gene. The CDR3, from cysteine to phenylalanine, totals 15 residues. The kept DNA is CDR3 alone, 45 bases in frame from the first base. CDR1 and CDR2 are read off the germline V gene as KGHDR and SFDVKD.

Many counts were recorded for this clonotype. There is no known antigen for this receptor. One base away there is no much larger clone; base qualities are not given. Overall study results and their limits: A 13 V-J signature model separated ophthalmopathy from stable hyperthyroidism, with 87.88% sensitivity and 81.08% specificity in cross-validation and 80%/75% in testing. Sample size was not statistically predetermined, and blinding of investigators to group allocation was not performed. In validation, the model predicted progression to ophthalmopathy a median of approximately 6.6 months before onset, with about 67% sensitivity and about 72% specificity. Most expanded thyroid clonotypes (frequency above 0.001) were also detected in blood, a finding suggesting that blood repertoires may reflect thyroid immune responses.

This sequence was found in a woman aged 50 to 65 with Graves' hyperthyroidism that later progressed to Graves' ophthalmopathy. The chain is encoded by TRBV24-1 joined to TRBJ2-5; TRBD2 matches 9 bases in the middle. Source material: blood. The DNA is TGTGCCACCAGTGATGGCGGGAGGGGAATCGAGACCCAGTACTTC. Its coded protein is CATSDGGRGIETQYF.